This TCR beta chain emerged from a study of CD8+ T cells in alopecia areata (dated by TCRdb to the late 2010s). Concerning the study at large: Treated patients were enrolled in an open-label pilot trial of oral tofacitinib at 5 to 10 mg twice daily for moderate-to-severe alopecia areata. In both human patients and the C3H/HeJ mouse model, the study applied high-throughput TCRbeta sequencing to look at T cell clonal expansion in alopecia areata. Scalp clonality was compared across normal scalp (n=4), patchy alopecia areata scalp (n=8), and alopecia totalis/universalis scalp (n=8). In humans, TCRbeta sequencing was performed on scalp tissue and on sorted CD4+ and CD8+ peripheral blood T cells from healthy controls and from patients with patchy or totalis/universalis alopecia areata. immunoSEQ multiplex PCR using 35 Vbeta forward primers and 13 Jbeta reverse primers was used to amplify TCRbeta CDR3 regions. In treated patients, disease severity was measured using the SALT score, which gives the percentage of scalp surface area affected. Biopsies were taken from tofacitinib-treated patients at baseline and again at 4 and 24 weeks into treatment, and several of those patients also had a later scalp biopsy. Tofacitinib was given for 6 to 18 months, followed by 6 months of follow-up off drug to assess delayed response and recurrence. RNA was obtained with the PAXgene miRNA kit for fixed scalp, the miRNeasy kit for PBMCs, and the RNeasy kit for mouse skin.

As to this clone: Its antigen is not yet known. No clone much larger than this one lies a single base away; base qualities are absent.

The study at large found these results: Higher clonality and more expanded CD8+ clones were observed in lesional scalp than in normal scalp, particularly in alopecia totalis/universalis, a finding suggestive of antigenic drive. Compared with mice, TCR sequences shared between patients were less clear, possibly partly because of HLA diversity across the patient population. During tofacitinib treatment, many expanded lesional clones remained in scalp and blood, and this persistence may partly explain relapse after treatment is stopped. Tofacitinib significantly lowered scalp clonality and the number of expanded CD8+ clones among the top 100 scalp clones. The treated cohort was small, with a single nonresponder, so links between baseline CD8+ expansion and response need larger studies. Unlike mouse skin, where gammadelta T cells dominate, normal human skin contains resident alphabeta T cells that get sequenced too, which complicates analysis of the scalp TCR repertoire.

From the germline V gene, CDR1 is LGHNA and CDR2 is YNFKEQ. There are 14 amino acids in the CDR3, from cysteine to phenylalanine inclusive. Just the 42-base CDR3 DNA is kept, in frame starting at base 1. V is shortened by 0 bases, J by 9 bases, and the region joining them spans 12 bases. To prepare the library, the immunoSEQ multiplex PCR assay was applied. RNA was extracted from all samples and reverse transcribed into cDNA, which served as template for TCR sequencing. First-strand cDNA was synthesized using SuperScript III with a 2:1 mix of oligo-dT and random hexamers. A synthetic immune receptor repertoire was used to gauge amplification bias, and whatever bias remained was removed computationally. In the source study's methods: Raw reads were preprocessed to remove errors, and CDR3 was defined according to IMGT conventions as the region from the conserved cysteine to phenylalanine. Clonality was computed as 1 minus the Shannon entropy, with the entropy normalized by log2 of the number of productive unique TCRs. Whether scalp clones were CD4 or CD8 was inferred by matching scalp TCRbeta sequences against CD4 and CD8 repertoires sorted from blood. Not all clones reach the TCRdb copy of this immuneACCESS table, which keeps in-frame sequences only. Checked studies attribute under half of the gap to unresolved V genes and leave the rest unexplained. That table supplies the V and J calls and clone size; D and trimming were determined from the DNA. The sample table shows about 140,000 clones, and 65% to 90% are seen once. The ten largest clonotypes hold roughly 25% of the sample.

The meaning of the sample's time point label: around 29 days on oral tofacitinib. The meaning of the sample's treatment or condition label: oral pan-JAK inhibitor, 5-10 mg twice daily. Lesional scalp punch biopsies and peripheral blood were obtained from alopecia areata patients. After PBMCs were isolated by density centrifugation and stained for CD3, CD4 and CD8, a FACSAria was used to sort CD4+ and CD8+ T cells. The sequence links TRBV4-2 to TRBJ2-1, with no confident D gene call. The sample here was CD8+ T cells sorted from blood, taken at week 4, from a patient treated with tofacitinib. The sequence came from a human donor with alopecia areata. The nucleotide sequence is TGTGCCAGCAGCCAAGATGAGTTGTCCGCTGAGCAGTTCTTC. Translated, this is CASSQDELSAEQFF.